The T cell receptor beta chain under discussion was sequenced for a study of blood T cell repertoires in COVID-19 (dated by TCRdb to about 2020). Regarding the complete study: Samples covering the acute and convalescent phases of COVID-19 were provided by collaborators in the United States, Italy and Spain. The material from the prospective study consisted of cDNA or gDNA derived from T cells, B-cell-depleted T cells, or PBMCs. Subjects who had been exposed to COVID-19, were actively infected with it, or had recovered from it provided the deeply sampled blood TCRbeta repertoires that made up the dataset. The repertoires were made available in a free public database intended to serve as a resource for research on the immune response to SARS-CoV-2. The sample metadata nearly always contained a de-identified subject ID, COVID-19 status, age in years and sex. Samples came from the ongoing ImmuneRACE study (first 160 participants) plus 1,254 subjects from 6 global collaborators. Where HLA class I and class II types were available, the types were taken from metadata supplied by the sample provider, not from assay-based typing. Broad study findings and their caveats: The quantity of clinical and demographic metadata differed by source and by participant and was supplied without curation.

From cysteine to phenylalanine, the CDR3 is 16 amino acids long. Just CDR3 DNA is preserved here, 48 bases in frame from base 1. The germline ends are 10 bases apart after V is trimmed by 1 base and J by 0 bases. From the germline V gene, CDR1 is SGHVS and CDR2 is FNYEAQ. This clone was picked up a small number of times. The antigen this receptor binds is unknown. No much larger clonotype is one base removed from it; base qualities were not supplied. TCRbeta CDR3 regions were amplified from genomic DNA using the immunoSEQ Assay, a bias-controlled multiplex PCR. The study's own analysis went as follows. Within the assay, amplification of reference gene primers was used to estimate how many nucleated cells each sample contained. To quantify the absolute abundance of each unique TCRbeta CDR3 rearrangement, sequence reads were collapsed and filtered. Productive Simpson clonality was computed per sample as the square root of Simpson's diversity index over productive rearrangements. Sourced from immuneACCESS, this table was stored by TCRdb with only in-frame sequences that have V and J called. A share of the clones is absent; for the studies checked, an unresolved V gene accounts for under half, and the remainder has no known explanation. That table gives V, J and clone size, and the DNA gave D and trimming. The sample has under 250,000 clones on record, 75% to 85% of them singletons. The ten largest clones take up around 4% of the sample.

In the prospective study, participants were roughly 18 to 100 years old, resided in about two dozen geographic areas of the United States, and were enrolled through a virtual design. To assign participants to cohorts, the prospective study relied on clinical history that participants themselves reported in a screening survey and a study questionnaire. Each participant in the prospective study had whole blood, serum and a nasopharyngeal or oropharyngeal swab collected by mobile phlebotomists. Over an approximately two-month period, participants in the prospective study had the option of providing additional blood draws and questionnaires. Blood samples from the prospective study were shipped frozen or at room temperature prior to DNA extraction.

The sequence is built from TRBV7-6 and TRBJ2-1; the D gene is not confidently resolved. This clonotype was obtained from a man between 25 and 39 years old with acute COVID-19. The sequencing input was PBMCs or T cells enriched from blood (not recorded which). Here the CDR3 is given as CASSLVIQSSYNEQFF. The sequence in DNA is TGTGCCAGCAGCTTAGTGATACAGAGCTCCTACAATGAGCAGTTCTTC.